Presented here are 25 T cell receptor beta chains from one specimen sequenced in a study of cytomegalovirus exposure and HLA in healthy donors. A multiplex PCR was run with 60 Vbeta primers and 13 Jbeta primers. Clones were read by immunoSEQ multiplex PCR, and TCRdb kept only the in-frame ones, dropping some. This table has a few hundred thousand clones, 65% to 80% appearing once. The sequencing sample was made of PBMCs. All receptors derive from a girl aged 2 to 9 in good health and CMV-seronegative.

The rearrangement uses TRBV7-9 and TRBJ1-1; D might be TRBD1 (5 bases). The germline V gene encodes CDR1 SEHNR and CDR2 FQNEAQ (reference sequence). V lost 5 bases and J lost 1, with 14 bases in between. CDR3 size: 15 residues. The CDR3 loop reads CASSPGRFGNTEAFF. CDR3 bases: TGTGCCAGCAGCCCAGGGAGGTTCGGGAACACTGAAGCTTTCTTT.

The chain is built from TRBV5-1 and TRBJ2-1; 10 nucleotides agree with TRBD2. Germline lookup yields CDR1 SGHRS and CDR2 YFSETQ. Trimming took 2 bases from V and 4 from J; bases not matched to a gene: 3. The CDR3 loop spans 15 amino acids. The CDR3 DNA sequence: TGCGCCAGCAGCTTAGGGACTAGCGTTTACAATGAGCAGTTCTTC. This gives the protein CASSLGTSVYNEQFF.

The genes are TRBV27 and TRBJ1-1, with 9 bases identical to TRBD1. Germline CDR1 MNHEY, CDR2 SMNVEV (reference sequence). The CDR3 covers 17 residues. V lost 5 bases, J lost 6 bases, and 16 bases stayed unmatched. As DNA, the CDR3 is TGTGCCAGCAGTCCCCCCCCCGGACAGGGGCTCATGCCTGAAGCTTTCTTT. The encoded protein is CASSPPPGQGLMPEAFF.

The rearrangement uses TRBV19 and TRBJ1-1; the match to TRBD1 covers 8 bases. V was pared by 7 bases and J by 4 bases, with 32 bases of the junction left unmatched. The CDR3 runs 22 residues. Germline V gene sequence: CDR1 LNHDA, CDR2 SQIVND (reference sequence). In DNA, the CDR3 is TGTGCCAGTAAGGGGTTCCCCACCCACATAGACAGAATACAGGGGGAGGGCACTGAAGCTTTCTTT. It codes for CASKGFPTHIDRIQGEGTEAFF.

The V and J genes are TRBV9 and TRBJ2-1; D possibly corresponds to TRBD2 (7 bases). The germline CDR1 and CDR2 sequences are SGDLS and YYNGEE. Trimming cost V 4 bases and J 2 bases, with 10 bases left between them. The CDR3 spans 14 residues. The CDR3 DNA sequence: TGTGCCAGCAGCAGGGGGGGCCCCTACAATGAGCAGTTCTTC. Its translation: CASSRGGPYNEQFF.

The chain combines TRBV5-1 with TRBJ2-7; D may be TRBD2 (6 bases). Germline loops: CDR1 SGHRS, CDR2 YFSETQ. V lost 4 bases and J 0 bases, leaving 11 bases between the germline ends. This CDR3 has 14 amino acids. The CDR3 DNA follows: TGCGCCAGCAGCCGGGACTCCAGCTCCTACGAGCAGTACTTC. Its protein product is CASSRDSSSYEQYF.

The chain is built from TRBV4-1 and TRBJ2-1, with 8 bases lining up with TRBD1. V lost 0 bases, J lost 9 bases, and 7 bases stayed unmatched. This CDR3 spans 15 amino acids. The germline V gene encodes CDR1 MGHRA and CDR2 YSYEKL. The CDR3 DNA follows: TGCGCCAGCAGCCAAGATATAGGACAGGGACGTGAGCAGTTCTTC. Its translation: CASSQDIGQGREQFF.

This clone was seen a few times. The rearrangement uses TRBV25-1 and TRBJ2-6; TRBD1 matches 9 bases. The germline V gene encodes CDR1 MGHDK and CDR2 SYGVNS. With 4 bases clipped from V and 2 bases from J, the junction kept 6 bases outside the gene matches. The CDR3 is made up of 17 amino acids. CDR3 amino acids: CASSGSRDRAGANVLTF. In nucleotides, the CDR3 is TGTGCCAGCAGTGGGTCCCGGGACAGGGCTGGGGCCAACGTCCTGACTTTC.

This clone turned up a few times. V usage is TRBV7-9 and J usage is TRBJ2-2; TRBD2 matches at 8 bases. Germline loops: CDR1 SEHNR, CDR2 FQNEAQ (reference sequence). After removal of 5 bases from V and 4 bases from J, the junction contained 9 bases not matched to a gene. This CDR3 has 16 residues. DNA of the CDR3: TGTGCCAGCAGCGTCACTAGCGGACTTCGCACCGGGGAGCTGTTTTTT. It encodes CASSVTSGLRTGELFF.

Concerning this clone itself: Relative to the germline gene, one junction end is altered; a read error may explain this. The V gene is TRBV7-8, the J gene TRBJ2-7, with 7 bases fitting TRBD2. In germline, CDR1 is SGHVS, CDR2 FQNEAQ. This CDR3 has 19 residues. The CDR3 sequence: CASSTLSGTDLMSSYEQYF. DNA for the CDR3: TGTGCCAGCAGCACGTTAAGCGGGACCGATTTAATGAGCTCCTACGAGCAATACTTC.

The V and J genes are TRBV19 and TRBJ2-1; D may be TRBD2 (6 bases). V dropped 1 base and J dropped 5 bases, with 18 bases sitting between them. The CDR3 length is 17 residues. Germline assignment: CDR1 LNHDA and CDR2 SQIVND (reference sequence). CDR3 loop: CASSIVLGGAGNNEQFF. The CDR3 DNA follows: TGTGCCAGTAGTATAGTTCTAGGAGGGGCGGGGAACAATGAGCAGTTCTTC.

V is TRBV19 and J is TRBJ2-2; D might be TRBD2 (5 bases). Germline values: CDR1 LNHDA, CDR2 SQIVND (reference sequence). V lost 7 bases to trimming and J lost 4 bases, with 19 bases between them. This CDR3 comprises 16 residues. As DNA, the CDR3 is TGTGCCAGTAATTCCCACCTCGGGAAATTCACCGGGGAGCTGTTTTTT. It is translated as CASNSHLGKFTGELFF. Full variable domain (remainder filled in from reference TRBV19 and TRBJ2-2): DGGITQSPKYLFRKEGQNVTLSCEQNLNHDAMYWYRQDPGQGLRLIYYSQIVNDFQKGDIAEGYSVSREKKESFPLTVTSAQKNPTAFYLCASNSHLGKFTGELFFGEGSRLTVL.

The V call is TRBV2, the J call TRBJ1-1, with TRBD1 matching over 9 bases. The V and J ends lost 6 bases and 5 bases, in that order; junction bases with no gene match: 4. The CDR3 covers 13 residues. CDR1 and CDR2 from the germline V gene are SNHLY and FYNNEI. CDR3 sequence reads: CASSGTGTTEAFF. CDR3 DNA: TGTGCCAGCAGCGGGACAGGGACTACTGAAGCTTTCTTT.

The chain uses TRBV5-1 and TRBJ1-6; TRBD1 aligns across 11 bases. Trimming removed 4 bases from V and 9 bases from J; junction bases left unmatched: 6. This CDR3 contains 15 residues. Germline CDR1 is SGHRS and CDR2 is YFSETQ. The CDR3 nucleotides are TGCGCCAGCAGCCTAGGGACAGGGGGTAGTTCACCCCTCCACTTT. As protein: CASSLGTGGSSPLHF.

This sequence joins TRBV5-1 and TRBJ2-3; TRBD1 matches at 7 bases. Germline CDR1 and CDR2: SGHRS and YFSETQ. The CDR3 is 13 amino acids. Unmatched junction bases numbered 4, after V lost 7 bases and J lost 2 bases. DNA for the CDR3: TGCGCCAGCCGGGACAGCTACACAGATACGCAGTATTTT. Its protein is CASRDSYTDTQYF.

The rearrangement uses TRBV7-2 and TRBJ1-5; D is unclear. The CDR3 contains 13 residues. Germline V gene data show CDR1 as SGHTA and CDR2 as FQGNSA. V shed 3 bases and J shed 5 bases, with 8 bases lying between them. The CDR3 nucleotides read TGTGCCAGCAGCTTGGCCCACGATCAGCCCCAGCATTTT. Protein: CASSLAHDQPQHF.

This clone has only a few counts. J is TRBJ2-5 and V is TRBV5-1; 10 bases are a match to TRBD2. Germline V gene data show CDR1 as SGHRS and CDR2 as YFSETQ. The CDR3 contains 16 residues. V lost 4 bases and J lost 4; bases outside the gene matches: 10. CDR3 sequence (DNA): TGCGCCAGCAGCGGCCGGAGCGGGAGGGCCCCAGAGACCCAGTACTTC. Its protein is CASSGRSGRAPETQYF.

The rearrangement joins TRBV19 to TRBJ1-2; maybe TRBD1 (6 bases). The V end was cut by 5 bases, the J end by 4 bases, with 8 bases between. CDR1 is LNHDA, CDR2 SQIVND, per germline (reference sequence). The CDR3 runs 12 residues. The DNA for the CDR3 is TGTGCCAGTAGTCCACAGGGCTATGGCTACACCTTC. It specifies CASSPQGYGYTF.

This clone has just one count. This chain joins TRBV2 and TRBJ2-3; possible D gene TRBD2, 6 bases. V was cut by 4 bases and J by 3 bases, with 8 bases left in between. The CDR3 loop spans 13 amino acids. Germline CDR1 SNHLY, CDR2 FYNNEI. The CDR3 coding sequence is TGTGCCAGCAGTGTCGGGAGTACAGATACGCAGTATTTT. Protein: CASSVGSTDTQYF.

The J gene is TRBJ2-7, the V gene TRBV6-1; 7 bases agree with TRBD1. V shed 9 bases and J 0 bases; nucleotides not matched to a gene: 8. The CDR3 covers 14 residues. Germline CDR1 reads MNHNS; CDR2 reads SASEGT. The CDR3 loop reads CASLGGFFSYEQYF. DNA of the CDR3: TGTGCCAGTTTAGGGGGCTTCTTCTCCTACGAGCAGTACTTC.

CDR3 in amino acids: CASSADTEAFF. DNA of the CDR3: TGTGCCAGCAGTGCTGACACTGAAGCTTTCTTT. The J gene is TRBJ1-1, the V gene TRBV2, with D unclear. V shed 4 bases and J shed 3 bases, with 3 bases lying between them. Germline lookup yields CDR1 SNHLY and CDR2 FYNNEI. The CDR3 sequence is 11 residues long.

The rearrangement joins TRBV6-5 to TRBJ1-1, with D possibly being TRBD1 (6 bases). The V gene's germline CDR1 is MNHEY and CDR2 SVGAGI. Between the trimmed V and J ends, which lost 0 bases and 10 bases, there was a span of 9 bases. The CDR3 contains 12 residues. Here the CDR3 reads CASSYSQGSAFF. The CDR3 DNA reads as TGTGCCAGCAGTTACTCACAGGGCTCAGCTTTCTTT.

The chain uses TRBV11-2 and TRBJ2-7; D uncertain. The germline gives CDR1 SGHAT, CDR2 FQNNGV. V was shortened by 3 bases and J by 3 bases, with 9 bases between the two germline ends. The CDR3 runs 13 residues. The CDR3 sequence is CASSFRSYYEQYF. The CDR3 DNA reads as TGTGCCAGCAGCTTTCGGAGCTACTACGAGCAGTACTTC.

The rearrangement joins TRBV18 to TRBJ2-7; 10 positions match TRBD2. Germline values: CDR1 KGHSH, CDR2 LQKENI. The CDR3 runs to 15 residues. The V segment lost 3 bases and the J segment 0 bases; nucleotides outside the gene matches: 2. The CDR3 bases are TGTGCCAGCTCACCTCGGACTAGCGGCTCCTACGAGCAGTACTTC. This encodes CASSPRTSGSYEQYF.

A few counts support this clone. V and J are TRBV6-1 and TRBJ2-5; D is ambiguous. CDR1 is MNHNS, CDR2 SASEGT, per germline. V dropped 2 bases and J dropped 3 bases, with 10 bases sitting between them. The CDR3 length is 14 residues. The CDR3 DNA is TGTGCCAGCAGTGAAACTGGCGGTAAAGAGACCCAGTACTTC. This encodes CASSETGGKETQYF.